Listed below are T cell receptor beta chains from one sample, sequenced in a study of CD8 T cells in Susac syndrome. TCRdb used MiXCR to reprocess the immunoSEQ multiplex PCR reads, holding one entry per CDR3 protein. The sample includes some 95,000 distinct CDR3 sequences, 80% to 95% of them seen just once. Sequencing was carried out using CD8+ T cells from PBMCs. The receptors come from a human donor in good health. CDR3s include the opening cysteine and the closing phenylalanine or tryptophan. D genes are given only for firm matches. Only some rows state a clone size, as once, few, many or a class for expanded clones.

TRBD1,TRBV13,TRBJ2-7,NA,CASSPQGDYEQYF,TGTGCCAGCAGCCCTCAGGGGGACTACGAGCAGTACTTC
TRBD2,TRBV9,TRBJ2-5,NA,CASSSSGGARYQHQETQYF,TGTGCCAGCAGCTCTAGCGGGGGGGCCAGATATCAGCACCAAGAGACCCAGTACTTC
NA,TRBV13,TRBJ2-3,NA,CASSPRSPLTDTQYF,TGTGCCAGCAGCCCACGGTCCCCACTCACAGATACGCAGTATTTT
NA,TRBV20-1,TRBJ1-1,NA,CSARGGEDTEAFF,TGCAGTGCCCGAGGTGGGGAGGACACTGAAGCTTTCTTT
NA,TRBV4-1,TRBJ1-1,NA,CASSQAGRTYTEAFF,TGCGCCAGCAGCCAAGCCGGCAGGACCTACACTGAAGCTTTCTTT
NA,TRBV6-5,TRBJ2-7,NA,CASSYSIPGEQYF,TGTGCCAGCAGTTACTCGATCCCTGGCGAGCAGTACTTC
NA,TRBV27,TRBJ2-7,NA,CASSLDRGRREQYF,TGTGCCAGCAGTTTAGACCGGGGGCGGCGCGAGCAGTACTTC
NA,TRBV3-1,TRBJ1-2,NA,CASSQVAEGLVRGYTF,TGTGCCAGCAGCCAAGTTGCTGAGGGCCTCGTTCGGGGCTACACCTTC
NA,TRBV2,TRBJ2-2,NA,CASGRTGNTGELFF,TGTGCCAGCGGGAGGACAGGGAACACCGGGGAGCTGTTTTTT
TRBD2,TRBV7-9,TRBJ2-1,once,CAGRLAGGPYNEQFF,TGTGCAGGACGGCTAGCGGGGGGACCTTACAATGAGCAGTTCTTC
NA,TRBV6-5,TRBJ1-5,NA,CASSYSWDQPQHF,TGTGCCAGCAGTTACTCCTGGGATCAGCCCCAGCATTTT
NA,TRBV29-1,TRBJ2-7,NA,CSVAGNYEQYF,TGCAGCGTTGCAGGAAACTACGAGCAGTACTTC
NA,TRBV13,TRBJ1-3,NA,CASSLVGTGNTIYF,TGTGCCAGCAGCTTAGTAGGGACAGGAAACACCATATATTTT
NA,TRBV2,TRBJ1-1,NA,CASSEAWGVNTEAFF,TGTGCCAGCAGTGAAGCATGGGGGGTGAACACTGAAGCTTTCTTT
NA,TRBV3-1,TRBJ2-2,once,CASSQEWVSEYTGELFF,TGTGCCAGCAGCCAAGAGTGGGTTAGCGAGTACACCGGGGAGCTGTTTTTT
NA,TRBV9,TRBJ2-7,NA,CASSPSGGGNEQYF,TGTGCCAGCAGCCCATCAGGGGGAGGGAACGAGCAGTACTTC
NA,TRBV6-5,TRBJ1-2,NA,CASSYSGRGVYGYTF,TGTGCCAGCAGTTACTCGGGCAGGGGAGTCTATGGCTACACCTTC
TRBD2,TRBV3-1,TRBJ2-7,NA,CASSNAGGPGFEQYF,TGTGCCAGCAGCAACGCGGGGGGGCCGGGTTTCGAGCAGTACTTC
TRBD1,TRBV5-1,TRBJ2-7,NA,CASSLVSGGPYEQYF,TGCGCCAGCAGCTTGGTATCAGGGGGCCCCTACGAGCAGTACTTC
NA,TRBV5-4,TRBJ2-6,NA,CASTILWVGPSGANVLTF,TGTGCCAGCACTATTCTATGGGTTGGGCCGTCTGGGGCCAACGTCCTGACTTTC
NA,TRBV19,TRBJ1-1,once,CASSIAVYGDTEAFF,TGTGCCAGTAGTATAGCCGTCTATGGGGACACTGAAGCTTTCTTT
NA,TRBV7-4,TRBJ1-2,few,CASSSDNGYTF,TGTGCCAGCAGTTCGGACAATGGCTACACCTTC
NA,TRBV6-1,TRBJ1-1,few,CASSAGNTEAFF,TGTGCCAGCAGTGCTGGGAACACTGAAGCTTTCTTT
NA,TRBV15,TRBJ1-6,once,CATGAGVDNSPLHF,TGTGCCACCGGTGCGGGCGTGGATAATTCACCCCTCCACTTT
NA,TRBV29-1,TRBJ1-1,once,CSVGGGAEAFF,TGCAGCGTTGGAGGAGGGGCTGAAGCTTTCTTT
NA,TRBV29-1,TRBJ2-1,NA,CSVEGQGAYNEQFF,TGCAGCGTTGAAGGTCAGGGTGCCTACAATGAGCAGTTCTTC
NA,TRBV12-3/TRBV12-4,TRBJ2-3,NA,CASRLSGRGITDTQYF,TGTGCCAGCAGGCTCTCGGGCAGGGGAATCACAGATACGCAGTATTTT
NA,TRBV9,TRBJ1-2,NA,CASSDPGSLSGYTF,TGTGCCAGCAGCGACCCGGGCTCCCTGTCGGGCTACACCTTC
TRBD2,TRBV7-9,TRBJ2-1,once,CASSSMRTSGGDEQFF,TGTGCCAGCAGCTCGATGCGGACTAGCGGGGGGGATGAGCAGTTCTTC
NA,TRBV29-1,TRBJ2-7,NA,CSASTGSYEQYF,TGCAGCGCCTCGACGGGGTCCTACGAGCAGTACTTC
NA,TRBV9,TRBJ1-2,NA,CASSRSGSNYGYTF,TGTGCCAGCAGCCGTTCCGGGTCTAACTATGGCTACACCTTC
NA,TRBV29-1,TRBJ1-3,once,CSVVSGTGNTIYF,TGCAGCGTTGTATCGGGAACTGGAAACACCATATATTTT
NA,TRBV3-1,TRBJ2-7,NA,CASSHSSYEQYF,TGTGCCAGCAGCCACAGCTCCTACGAGCAGTACTTC
NA,TRBV7-9,TRBJ1-2,NA,CASSPETDGYTF,TGTGCCAGCAGCCCCGAGACAGATGGCTACACCTTC
NA,TRBV7-8,TRBJ2-6,NA,CASSLDSGANVLTF,TGTGCCAGCAGCTTAGACTCGGGGGCCAACGTCCTGACTTTC
NA,TRBV3-1,TRBJ2-5,NA,CASSHPGELYQETQYF,TGTGCCAGCAGCCACCCAGGGGAACTGTACCAAGAGACCCAGTACTTC
NA,TRBV5-1,TRBJ2-3,NA,CASSWYSFEVTDTQYF,TGCGCCAGCAGCTGGTACAGCTTCGAGGTAACAGATACGCAGTATTTT
NA,TRBV5-1,TRBJ2-4,NA,CASSDWSAGVPDQYF,TGCGCCAGCAGCGATTGGAGCGCAGGGGTCCCTGATCAGTACTTC
NA,TRBV20-1,TRBJ2-7,few,CSARTGAEQYF,TGCAGTGCTCGGACGGGGGCCGAGCAGTACTTC
TRBD2,TRBV6-4,TRBJ2-3,NA,CASSEGLAGGADTQYF,TGTGCCAGCAGTGAAGGACTAGCGGGGGGGGCAGATACGCAGTATTTT
NA,TRBV20-1,TRBJ2-1,NA,CSAGVYNEQFF,TGCAGTGCCGGGGTCTACAATGAGCAGTTCTTC
NA,TRBV11-2,TRBJ2-1,NA,CASSRTGGAVNNEQFF,TGTGCCAGCAGCCGCACTGGCGGGGCTGTCAACAATGAGCAGTTCTTC
TRBD2,TRBV7-2,TRBJ2-5,NA,CASSWGRLAGAQETQYF,TGTGCCAGCAGCTGGGGAAGACTAGCGGGGGCTCAAGAGACCCAGTACTTC
TRBD2,TRBV13,TRBJ2-4,NA,CASSFGTSSKYF,TGTGCCAGCAGCTTCGGGACTAGCAGCAAGTACTTC
NA,TRBV13,TRBJ1-1,NA,CASSLALTDRNTEAFF,TGTGCCAGCAGCTTAGCCTTAACGGACAGGAACACTGAAGCTTTCTTT
NA,TRBV5-1,TRBJ1-2,NA,CASSPGRSNYGYTF,TGCGCCAGCAGCCCAGGCAGATCTAACTATGGCTACACCTTC
TRBD2,TRBV11-2,TRBJ2-5,NA,CASSAPRGTEETQYF,TGTGCCAGCAGCGCTCCGCGGGGGACCGAAGAGACCCAGTACTTC
NA,TRBV6-2/TRBV6-3,TRBJ1-2,NA,CASSYSRESTGDYGYTF,TGTGCCAGCAGTTACTCGAGAGAGTCAACAGGAGACTATGGCTACACCTTC
NA,TRBV9,TRBJ1-1,NA,CASSPLGREVVNTEAFF,TGTGCCAGCAGCCCTTTGGGCAGGGAGGTAGTAAACACTGAAGCTTTCTTT
NA,TRBV2,TRBJ2-2,NA,CASSPQTTGELFF,TGTGCCAGCAGTCCCCAGACCACCGGGGAGCTGTTTTTT
TRBD1,TRBV7-6,TRBJ1-6,NA,CASSLAGQGNSPLHF,TGTGCCAGCAGCTTAGCGGGACAGGGAAATTCACCCCTCCACTTT
TRBD1,TRBV6-2/TRBV6-3,TRBJ2-7,NA,CASAPGQSREQYF,TGTGCCAGCGCCCCGGGACAGTCGCGGGAGCAGTACTTC
TRBD1,TRBV7-9,TRBJ2-7,NA,CASSQRDRPYEQYF,TGTGCCAGCAGCCAACGGGACAGACCCTACGAGCAGTACTTC
NA,TRBV6-5,TRBJ1-2,once,CASSYSSSYGYTF,TGTGCCAGCAGTTACTCTAGCAGCTATGGCTACACCTTC
NA,TRBV29-1,TRBJ2-3,NA,CSVEGPNTDTQYF,TGCAGCGTGGAGGGACCTAACACAGATACGCAGTATTTT
NA,TRBV20-1,TRBJ2-1,NA,CSARDRGGVEQFF,TGCAGTGCTAGAGATAGGGGGGGGGTGGAGCAGTTCTTC
NA,TRBV3-1,TRBJ2-3,NA,CASSQEGTEADTQYF,TGTGCCAGCAGCCAAGAAGGGACTGAGGCAGATACGCAGTATTTT
NA,TRBV14,TRBJ2-4,NA,CASSRDSLAKNIQYF,TGTGCCAGCAGCCGGGACTCCTTAGCCAAAAACATTCAGTACTTC
NA,TRBV9,TRBJ2-7,NA,CASSVGADYEQYF,TGTGCCAGCAGCGTAGGGGCAGACTACGAGCAGTACTTC
NA,TRBV5-1,TRBJ2-7,NA,CASSLEQGLSYEQYF,TGCGCCAGCAGCTTGGAGCAGGGGTTATCCTACGAGCAGTACTTC